The 12 T cell receptor beta chains below come from one sample, sequenced in a study of blood T cell repertoires in COVID-19. Using immunoSEQ multiplex PCR, the repertoire was profiled, and TCRdb retains in-frame clones only, with some absent. The sample records approximately 440,000 clones, 90% being singletons. Sequencing was done on a sample of PBMCs or T cells enriched from blood (not recorded which). These receptors all come from a man aged 18 to 29 who had recovered from COVID-19.

This sequence joins TRBV7-3 and TRBJ2-5; tentatively, D is TRBD2 (5 bases). V lost 5 bases and J 5 bases, leaving 12 bases between the germline ends. Per germline, CDR1 SGHTA and CDR2 FQGTGA. The CDR3 covers 13 residues. In nucleotides, the CDR3 is TGTGCCAGCAGCCGAGGGTCAGTGGAGACCCAGTACTTC. Translating it yields CASSRGSVETQYF.

V gene TRBV5-6 combines with J gene TRBJ2-5; D gene unclear. V was trimmed by 1 base and J by 9 bases, leaving 13 bases between them. The CDR3 has 13 amino acids. CDR1 SGHDT and CDR2 YYEEEE come from the germline V gene. For the CDR3, the DNA is TGTGCCAGCAGCTTGTCACTCCAACGGGCCCAGTACTTC. Translated, it gives CASSLSLQRAQYF.

This chain links TRBV28 with TRBJ2-7; 9 bases line up with TRBD1. The germline V gene encodes CDR1 MDHEN and CDR2 SYDVKM. Losses at the gene ends were 5 bases for V and 2 bases for J; bases not matched to a gene: 7. The CDR3 is 15 residues long. The CDR3 DNA follows: TGTGCCAGCAGTCGCAGGGGACAGGGAACCTACGAGCAGTACTTC. The encoded protein is CASSRRGQGTYEQYF.

This clone appeared a single time. The J gene is TRBJ1-4, the V gene TRBV4-1; no reliable D call. The CDR3 totals 13 residues. V dropped 1 base and J dropped 8 bases, with 8 bases sitting between them. Germline loops: CDR1 MGHRA, CDR2 YSYEKL. The CDR3 nucleotides are TGCGCCAGCAGCCAAGTTAGTCTGGAAAAACTGTTTTTT. Residues: CASSQVSLEKLFF.

This chain joins TRBV25-1 and TRBJ2-3; D ambiguous. The germline V gene encodes CDR1 MGHDK and CDR2 SYGVNS. Trimming stripped 4 bases from V and 2 bases from J, with 7 bases between. CDR3 size: 13 residues. The CDR3 spells CASSVQYTDTQYF. The CDR3 bases are TGTGCCAGCAGTGTGCAGTACACAGATACGCAGTATTTT. Complete variable domain (other parts from reference TRBV25-1 and TRBJ2-3): EADIYQTPRYLVIGTGKKITLECSQTMGHDKMYWYQQDPGMELHLIHYSYGVNSTEKGDLSSESTVSRIRTEHFPLTLESARPSHTSQYLCASSVQYTDTQYFGPGTRLTVL.

This chain uses TRBV3-1 (or the pseudogene TRBV3-2) with TRBJ1-1, with D possibly being TRBD1 (5 bases). Trimming removed 0 bases from V and 0 bases from J, with 14 bases in between. The CDR3 runs to 17 residues. CDR1 and CDR2 from the germline V gene are LGHDT and YNNKEL (reference sequence). CDR3 residues: CASSQDTPGSLNTEAFF. As DNA, the CDR3 is TGTGCCAGCAGCCAAGATACCCCAGGGTCCCTGAACACTGAAGCTTTCTTT.

V and J are TRBV12-5 and TRBJ1-1, with TRBD1 matching 9 bases. The CDR3 length is 18 residues. CDR1 LGHNT and CDR2 FRNRAP come from the germline V gene. Trimming removed 0 bases from V and 0 bases from J; junction bases left unmatched: 8. CDR3 in DNA: TGTGCTAGTGGTTTGGTACTTGGGACAGGGCAGATGAACACTGAAGCTTTCTTT. Translated, it gives CASGLVLGTGQMNTEAFF.

The gene calls are TRBV4-1 and TRBJ2-5; TRBD2 matches 12 bases. Germline lookup yields CDR1 MGHRA and CDR2 YSYEKL. With V trimmed by 1 base and J by 5 bases, 5 bases remained unmatched. The length of the CDR3 is 16 residues. The CDR3 DNA is TGCGCCAGCAGCCAAGCGGGACTAGCGGGCGGGGAGACCCAGTACTTC. Translated: CASSQAGLAGGETQYF.

The chain uses TRBV7-9 and TRBJ1-4; no firm D call. The germline V gene encodes CDR1 SEHNR and CDR2 FQNEAQ (reference sequence). Deletions cut 4 bases from V and 6 bases from J, with 9 bases between. CDR3 length: 13 amino acids. The CDR3 bases are TGTGCCAGCAGCTCTGGAGGTGATGAAAAACTGTTTTTT. As protein: CASSSGGDEKLFF.

This clone was counted only a few times. This rearrangement joins TRBV11-3 to TRBJ1-5; D is ambiguous. The V gene's germline CDR1 is SGHNT and CDR2 YENEEA. V was shortened by 7 bases and J by 2 bases, with 18 bases between the two germline ends. The CDR3 has 16 amino acids. CDR3 nucleotides: TGTGCCAGCAACATGGGAGGTCCGTTTGGCAATCAGCCCCAGCATTTT. Its protein product is CASNMGGPFGNQPQHF.

J is TRBJ1-2 and V is TRBV2; possibly TRBD1 for D (6 bases). This CDR3 contains 14 residues. V lost 4 bases and J lost 4, with 13 bases in between. CDR1 SNHLY and CDR2 FYNNEI come from the germline V gene. The CDR3: CASSAGAALYGYTF. CDR3 coding DNA: TGTGCCAGCAGTGCAGGGGCTGCCCTCTATGGCTACACCTTC. Complete variable domain (other parts from reference TRBV2 and TRBJ1-2): EPEVTQTPSHQVTQMGQEVILRCVPISNHLYFYWYRQILGQKVEFLVSFYNNEISEKSEIFDDQFSVERPDGSNFTLKIRSTKLEDSAMYFCASSAGAALYGYTFGSGTRLTVV.

V usage is TRBV5-1 and J usage is TRBJ2-7, with TRBD1 identical over 12 bases. The CDR3 contains 15 residues. CDR1 and CDR2 (germline): SGHRS, YFSETQ. With 4 bases clipped from V and 6 bases from J, the junction kept 8 bases outside the gene matches. This CDR3 reads CASSTGQGAGGEQYF. The CDR3 DNA reads as TGCGCCAGCAGCACGGGACAGGGGGCCGGTGGCGAGCAGTACTTC.